A single sample is the source of the 21 T cell receptor beta chains below, sequenced in a study of T cells in Graves' hyperthyroidism and ophthalmopathy. Using RNA transcripts as the source, TCR beta CDR3 regions were amplified. With the HTBI primer set, the TCR CDR3 went through a first round of RT-PCR. TCRdb reprocessed the multiplex PCR reads with MiXCR, giving one entry per CDR3 protein. The table records 250,000 to 350,000 distinct CDR3 sequences, around 17% of them present only once. The sequencing input was blood. These receptors came from a man aged 30 to 45 with Graves' hyperthyroidism.

This chain uses TRBV2 with TRBJ1-4, with D perhaps matching TRBD1 (6 bases). Germline V gene data show CDR1 as SNHLY and CDR2 as FYNNEI. Trimming left V 5 bases short and J 7 bases short, with 17 bases between. The CDR3 consists of 15 residues. The CDR3 loop is CASSLKGVIGEKLFF. The CDR3 nucleotides read TGTGCCAGCAGTCTCAAGGGGGTAATAGGTGAAAAACTGTTTTTT.

On this clonotype: The junction departs from germline at one end; a sequencing error may be responsible. V gene TRBV24-1 combines with J gene TRBJ2-6; 8 nucleotides align to TRBD1. CDR1 is KGHDR and CDR2 is SFDVKD in the germline V gene. The CDR3 consists of 18 residues. In DNA, the CDR3 is TGTGCCACCAGTGATTCCGGGACAGGACCCTCTGGGGCCATCGTCCTGACTTTC. This encodes CATSDSGTGPSGAIVLTF.

This clonotype has at least ten counts. DNA of the CDR3: TGTGCCAGCAGCCTACTAGCGGGAGGGCCTGTAGATACGCAGTATTTT. Residues: CASSLLAGGPVDTQYF. The chain has TRBV3-1 and TRBJ2-3, with 13 bases lining up with TRBD2. The germline V gene encodes CDR1 LGHDT and CDR2 YNNKEL (reference sequence). The CDR3 loop spans 16 amino acids. Trimming cost V 4 bases and J 5 bases; bases outside gene matches: 6.

This clonotype has only a few counts. The chain employs TRBV7-9 and TRBJ2-1; 7 nucleotides match TRBD2. This CDR3 is built from 14 residues. Trimming removed 3 bases from V and 10 bases from J; junction bases left unmatched: 9. Looked up from germline, CDR1 is SEHNR and CDR2 is FQNEAQ (reference sequence). The CDR3 DNA follows: TGTGCCAGCAGCTTCGGGACTATACTTTCAGAGCAGTTCTTC. Residues: CASSFGTILSEQFF.

The J gene is TRBJ2-1, the V gene TRBV29-1; D is perhaps TRBD2 (6 bases). Germline values: CDR1 SQVTM, CDR2 ANQGSEA. The V end was cut by 7 bases, the J end by 4 bases, with 17 bases between. CDR3 length: 14 residues. The CDR3 sequence is CSARTTQTYNEQFF. The CDR3 DNA sequence: TGCAGCGCCCGGACTACTCAAACATACAATGAGCAGTTCTTC.

As concerns this clonotype: This may be a read error, as it is one base from a much larger clone. The chain uses TRBV12-5 and TRBJ2-7; TRBD1 might be the D (5 bases). Looked up from germline, CDR1 is LGHNT and CDR2 is FRNRAP. The CDR3 has 13 amino acids. V was clipped by 3 bases and J by 7 bases, with 13 bases between them. The CDR3 nucleotides are TGTGCTAGTGGTTTTGAAGGGGTCGCTGAGCAGTACTTC. Amino acids: CASGFEGVAEQYF.

This clonotype showed up just a few times. V gene TRBV3-1 combines with J gene TRBJ2-4; D gene uncertain. V was shortened by 0 bases and J by 6 bases, with 18 bases between the two germline ends. Per germline, CDR1 LGHDT and CDR2 YNNKEL (reference sequence). The CDR3 consists of 17 residues. CDR3: CASSQDAATTGGNIQYF. As DNA, the CDR3 is TGTGCCAGCAGCCAAGATGCCGCCACCACGGGTGGAAACATTCAGTACTTC.

In its sample, this clonotype was seen once. This may come from a read error, since a much larger clone is one base off. The genes are TRBV6-1 and TRBJ2-3; the D is unclear. The better agreement between TRBJ1-5 and the DNA end casts doubt on the J call. This CDR3 is 14 amino acids long. CDR1 and CDR2 (germline): MNHNS, SASEGT. The CDR3 region is CASSVGPSADTQHF. For the CDR3, the DNA is TGTGCCAGCAGTGTCGGTCCCAGCGCAGATACGCAGCATTTT.

On this clonotype itself: An end of the junction does not agree with germline; a read error may underlie this. The chain is built from TRBV12-3 or TRBV12-4 and TRBJ1-2; TRBD1 aligns across 7 bases. This CDR3 is built from 14 residues. CDR3 residues: CASSHRGMNYGCTF. CDR3 bases: TGTGCCAGCAGCCACAGGGGAATGAACTATGGCTGCACCTTC.

This clonotype was detected a few times. This chain uses TRBV12-3 or TRBV12-4 with TRBJ1-2; TRBD1 matches at 12 bases. J was trimmed by 9 bases and V by 3 bases; bases with no gene match: 8. The CDR3 is 15 amino acids. DNA for the CDR3: TGTGCCAGCAGTTTCCCCGGGACAGGGGGCTCCCGCTACACCTTC. This sequence encodes CASSFPGTGGSRYTF.

Comment on this clonotype: A read error may account for a junction end that differs from germline. The V and J genes are TRBV11-3 and TRBJ2-7, with 11 bases fitting TRBD2. Per germline, CDR1 SGHNT and CDR2 YENEEA. There are 16 residues in the CDR3. Here the CDR3 reads CASSPLGTSGAYGQYF. CDR3 DNA sequence: TGTGCCAGCAGCCCTCTAGGGACTAGCGGAGCCTACGGGCAGTACTTC.

This clonotype was seen ten or more times. The chain couples TRBV3-1 to TRBJ2-1; 11 bases agree with TRBD2. Germline lookup yields CDR1 LGHDT and CDR2 YNNKEL (reference sequence). The junction had 0 bases not matched to a gene; V was cut back by 1 base and J by 4 bases. The CDR3 covers 15 residues. DNA of the CDR3: TGTGCCAGCAGCCAAGTAGCGGGAGGGTACAATGAGCAGTTCTTC. Its translation: CASSQVAGGYNEQFF.

In this sample, this clonotype turned up many times. The rearrangement joins TRBV9 to TRBJ2-1; D gene ambiguous. The V gene's germline CDR1 is SGDLS and CDR2 YYNGEE. Trimming cost V 0 bases and J 6 bases, with 7 bases left between them. The CDR3 totals 13 residues. This CDR3 reads CASSVDTINEQFF. DNA of the CDR3: TGTGCCAGCAGCGTAGACACAATCAATGAGCAGTTCTTC.

This clonotype was seen ten or more times. The J gene is TRBJ2-7, the V gene TRBV6-1, with 7 positions matching TRBD2. Looked up from germline, CDR1 is MNHNS and CDR2 is SASEGT. J was trimmed by 3 bases and V by 6 bases; bases with no gene match: 11. The CDR3 totals 15 residues. CDR3 residues: CASSPGRGPFYEQYF. The DNA of the CDR3 is TGTGCCAGCAGCCCAGGGAGGGGCCCTTTCTACGAGCAGTACTTC.

The chain employs TRBV28 and TRBJ2-1; TRBD2 is a possible D gene (6 bases). CDR3 size: 15 residues. The germline CDR1 and CDR2 sequences are MDHEN and SYDVKM. With 1 base removed from V and 8 bases from J, the gap between germline ends came to 15 bases. For the CDR3, the DNA is TGTGCCAGCAGTTTATTGGGCCTAGCGACCGATGAGCAGTTCTTC. It yields the protein CASSLLGLATDEQFF.

There are a few counts of this clonotype. The V call is TRBV5-1, the J call TRBJ1-5; D gene unclear. The CDR3 is 15 residues long. V lost 0 bases and J lost 3, with 10 bases in between. Germline-derived CDR1 and CDR2 are SGHRS and YFSETQ. The CDR3 coding sequence is TGCGCCAGCAGCTTGGATGGCAGGCTCAATCAGCCCCAGCATTTT. Residues: CASSLDGRLNQPQHF.

The CDR3 nucleotides read TGTGCCAGCAGCTCGGGAGGACAGAACAATCAGCCCCAGCATTTT. The encoded protein is CASSSGGQNNQPQHF. This chain uses TRBV11-3 with TRBJ1-5; D may be TRBD1 (6 bases). V lost 4 bases and J lost 3, with 13 bases in between. The CDR3 spans 15 residues. Germline loops: CDR1 SGHNT, CDR2 YENEEA.

This sequence joins TRBV6-9 and TRBJ1-2; D uncertain. CDR1 is MNHGY, CDR2 SVAAGI, per germline. Between the trimmed V and J ends, which lost 5 bases and 8 bases, there was a span of 12 bases. The CDR3 has 12 residues. The CDR3 protein is CASSERLSGYTF. In DNA form, the CDR3 reads TGTGCCAGCAGTGAGAGGCTTAGCGGCTACACCTTC.

The chain links TRBV20-1 to TRBJ2-1, with D tentatively TRBD1 (5 bases). From germline, CDR1 is DFQATT and CDR2 SNEGSKA (reference sequence). The CDR3 loop spans 14 amino acids. The V and J ends lost 8 bases and 2 bases respectively, with 16 bases between them. The CDR3: CSLKGVPPYNEQFF. DNA of the CDR3: TGCAGTTTAAAAGGGGTTCCACCCTACAATGAGCAGTTCTTC.

This clonotype was recorded many times. V and J are TRBV28 and TRBJ2-1, with TRBD1 matching over 9 bases. Germline loops: CDR1 MDHEN, CDR2 SYDVKM. Germline trimming cut 5 bases from V and 0 bases from J; bases unmatched to any gene: 5. The CDR3 is 16 residues long. CDR3 sequence (DNA): TGTGCCAGCAGTCATACAGGGGGCAGCTCCTACAATGAGCAGTTCTTC. Protein: CASSHTGGSSYNEQFF.

The chain combines TRBV4-1 with TRBJ2-1; possible D gene TRBD2, 6 bases. Germline values: CDR1 MGHRA, CDR2 YSYEKL. Trimming left V 2 bases short and J 2 bases short, with 10 bases between. CDR3 length equals 15 residues. In nucleotides, the CDR3 is TGCGCCAGCAGCCAAATGGGGGGAACCTACAATGAGCAGTTCTTC. It translates to CASSQMGGTYNEQFF.